This T cell receptor (beta chain) was identified in a study of beta chain features in type 1 diabetes. Study conclusions and caveats: Shortening of TCRB CDR3s, moderate but significant, appeared in all four CD4+ subsets of Type 1 diabetes patients.

What was sequenced were expressed TCRB transcripts, since all of the isolated RNA had been reverse transcribed. Clones were read by immunoSEQ multiplex PCR, and TCRdb kept only the in-frame ones, dropping some. The sample shows some 120,000 clones, roughly 17% of them seen only once. This clone has a count of ten or more. Its cognate antigen is unknown. V dropped 4 bases and J dropped 0 bases, with 10 bases sitting between them. Germline-derived CDR1 and CDR2 are SGHTA and FQGNSA. The CDR3 is 15 residues long. A heparinised blood draw that averaged about 100 mL was obtained once from each donor. The specimen was central memory CD4+ T cells from blood. The sequence derives from a man in his late teens or twenties with type 1 diabetes. The chain uses TRBV7-2 and TRBJ2-4; D possibly corresponds to TRBD2 (6 bases). The CDR3 DNA is TGTGCCAGCAGCTCGGACTACTTAGCCAAAAACATTCAGTACTTC. It is translated as CASSSDYLAKNIQYF.